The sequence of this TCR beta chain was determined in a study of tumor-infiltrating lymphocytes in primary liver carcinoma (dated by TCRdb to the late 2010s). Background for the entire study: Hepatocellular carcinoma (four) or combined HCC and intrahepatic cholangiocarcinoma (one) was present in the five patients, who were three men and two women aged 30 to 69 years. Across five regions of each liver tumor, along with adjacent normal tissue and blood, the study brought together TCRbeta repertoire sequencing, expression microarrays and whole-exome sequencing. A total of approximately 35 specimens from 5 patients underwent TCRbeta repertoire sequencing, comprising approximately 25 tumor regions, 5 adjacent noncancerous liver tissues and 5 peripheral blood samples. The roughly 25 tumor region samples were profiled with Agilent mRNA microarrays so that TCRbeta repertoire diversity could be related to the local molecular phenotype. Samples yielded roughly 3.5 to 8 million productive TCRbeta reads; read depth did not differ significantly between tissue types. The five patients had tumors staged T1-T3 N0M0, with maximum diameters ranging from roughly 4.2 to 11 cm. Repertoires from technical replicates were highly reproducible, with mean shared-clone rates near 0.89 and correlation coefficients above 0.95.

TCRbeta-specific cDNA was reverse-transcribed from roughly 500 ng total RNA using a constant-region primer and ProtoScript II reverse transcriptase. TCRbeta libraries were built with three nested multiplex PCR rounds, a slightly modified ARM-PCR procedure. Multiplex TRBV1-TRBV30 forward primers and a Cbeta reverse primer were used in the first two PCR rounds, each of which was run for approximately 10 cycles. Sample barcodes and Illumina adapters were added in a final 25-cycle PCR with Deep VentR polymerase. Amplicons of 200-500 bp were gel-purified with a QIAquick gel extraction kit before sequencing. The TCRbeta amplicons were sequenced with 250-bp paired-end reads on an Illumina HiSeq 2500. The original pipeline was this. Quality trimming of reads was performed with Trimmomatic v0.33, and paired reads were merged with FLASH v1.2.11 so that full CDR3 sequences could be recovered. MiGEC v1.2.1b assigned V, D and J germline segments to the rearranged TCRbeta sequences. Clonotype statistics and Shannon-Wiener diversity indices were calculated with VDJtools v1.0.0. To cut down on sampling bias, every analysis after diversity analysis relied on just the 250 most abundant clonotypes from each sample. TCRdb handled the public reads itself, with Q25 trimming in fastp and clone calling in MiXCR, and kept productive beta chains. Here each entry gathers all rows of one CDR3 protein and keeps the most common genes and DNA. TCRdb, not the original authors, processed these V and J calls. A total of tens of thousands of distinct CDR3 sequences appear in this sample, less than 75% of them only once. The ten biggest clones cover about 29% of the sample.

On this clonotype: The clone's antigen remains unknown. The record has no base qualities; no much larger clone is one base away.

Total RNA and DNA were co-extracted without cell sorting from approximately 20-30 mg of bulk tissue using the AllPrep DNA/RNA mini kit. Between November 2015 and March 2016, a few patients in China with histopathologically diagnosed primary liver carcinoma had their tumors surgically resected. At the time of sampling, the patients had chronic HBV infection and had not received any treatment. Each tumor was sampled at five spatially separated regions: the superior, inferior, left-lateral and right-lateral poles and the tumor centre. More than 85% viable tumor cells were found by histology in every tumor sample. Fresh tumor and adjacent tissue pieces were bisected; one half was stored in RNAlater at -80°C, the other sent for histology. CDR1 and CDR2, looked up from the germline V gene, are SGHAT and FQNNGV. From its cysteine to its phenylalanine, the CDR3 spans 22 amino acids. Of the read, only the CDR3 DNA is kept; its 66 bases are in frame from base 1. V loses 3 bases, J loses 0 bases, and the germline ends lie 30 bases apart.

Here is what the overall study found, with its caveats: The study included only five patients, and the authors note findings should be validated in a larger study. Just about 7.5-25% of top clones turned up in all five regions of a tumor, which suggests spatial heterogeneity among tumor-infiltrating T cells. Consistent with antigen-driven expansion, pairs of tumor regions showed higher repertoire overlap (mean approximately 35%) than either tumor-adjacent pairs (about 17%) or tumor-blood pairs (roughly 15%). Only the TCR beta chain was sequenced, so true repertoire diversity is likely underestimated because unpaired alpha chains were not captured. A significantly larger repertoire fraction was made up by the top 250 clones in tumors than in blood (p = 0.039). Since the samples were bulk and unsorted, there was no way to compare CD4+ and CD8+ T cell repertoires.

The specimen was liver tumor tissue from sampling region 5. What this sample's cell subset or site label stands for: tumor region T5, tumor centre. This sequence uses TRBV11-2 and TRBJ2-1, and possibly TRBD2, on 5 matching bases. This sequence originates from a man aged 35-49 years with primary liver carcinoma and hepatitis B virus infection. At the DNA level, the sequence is TGTGCCAGCAGCTTCTCCTACCGGGGTCCCGTGAAACAGATTCGCTCCTACAATGAGCAGTTCTTC. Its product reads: CASSFSYRGPVKQIRSYNEQFF. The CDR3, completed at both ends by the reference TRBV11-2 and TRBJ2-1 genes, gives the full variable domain EAGVAQSPRYKIIEKRQSVAFWCNPISGHATLYWYQQILGQGPKLLIQFQNNGVVDDSQLPKDRFSAERLKGVDSTLKIQPAKLEDSAVYLCASSFSYRGPVKQIRSYNEQFFGPGTRLTVL.